The present T cell receptor beta chain was sequenced within a study of CXCR3-negative and CXCR3-positive naive CD8 T cells. Study as a whole: Cumulative TRB read yield was roughly 150 million, averaging about 1.5 +/- 0.3 million per library. General study results and limits: More hydrophobic TRB CDR3s were found in CXCR3-positive naive cells than in CXCR3-negative naive cells. Similar levels of surface CD5 were seen between naive subsets; TCR strength was inferred from TRB CDR3 properties. Naive CXCR3-negative cells resembled naive CXCR3-positive cells in TRBV-TRBJ usage; memory cells differed.

Libraries of TRB cDNA were made by 5' RACE and carried UMIs. For each CDR3 protein, TCRdb gives one entry from its re-call of the 5' RACE reads, without DNA. This sample's table reports 120,000 to 150,000 distinct CDR3 sequences. Turning to this clonotype: Its antigen is undetermined.

By phenotype, naive CD8+ T cells were CD45RO-CCR7+CD27+CD95-. This receptor was identified in a human donor in good health. Some clones in this sample may be carry-over from other donors' samples. The sequenced material came from naive CXCR3+ CD8+ T cells from blood. Indicated subset: CD45RO-CCR7+CD27+CD95- naive CD8+ T cells expressing CXCR3 (TNR3+).

This CDR3 reads CASSLGRETYAGGYTF. The chain carries TRBV13 and TRBJ1-2. Per the germline V gene, CDR1 is PRHDT and CDR2 is FYEKMQ (reference sequence). The CDR3 length is 16 residues.